Each of the 24 T cell receptor beta chains below was sequenced from the same sample in a study of blood T cell repertoires in COVID-19. Profiling relied on immunoSEQ multiplex PCR, and the TCRdb table lists in-frame clones only, not all of them. The sample has 37,000 or so clones, 70% to 90% seen once. Specimen: peripheral blood. The receptors come from a man aged 55 to 69 with active COVID-19.

Only one count was recorded for this clone. CDR3 residues: CAAAGPSTDTQYF. CDR3 sequence (DNA): TGTGCCGCAGCGGGTCCTAGCACAGATACGCAGTATTTT. The chain is built from TRBV24-1 and TRBJ2-3; a weak D match, TRBD2 (6 bases). Trimming pared 12 bases from V and 0 bases from J, leaving 12 bases between. The CDR3 has 13 residues. Per the germline V gene, CDR1 is KGHDR and CDR2 is SFDVKD.

This clone was picked up one time. This rearrangement joins TRBV5-1 to TRBJ2-1, with D possibly matching TRBD2 (5 bases). The CDR3 covers 13 residues. Deletions cut 0 bases from V and 9 bases from J, with 10 bases between. CDR1 SGHRS and CDR2 YFSETQ come from the germline V gene. The CDR3 DNA is TGCGCCAGCAGCTTGGAAACGGGAAGTGAGCAGTTCTTC. It yields the protein CASSLETGSEQFF.

This clone showed up just once. The rearrangement links TRBV7-8 to TRBJ2-7; TRBD2 aligns across 13 bases. The CDR3 has 17 residues. The germline CDR1 and CDR2 sequences are SGHVS and FQNEAQ. J gave up 2 bases and V 2 bases, and 6 bases lay outside the gene matches. Written as DNA, the CDR3 is TGTGCCAGCAGCTTACGGCACGGACTAGCGGGAGCCTACGAGCAGTACTTC. This codes for CASSLRHGLAGAYEQYF.

The chain combines TRBV4-2 with TRBJ1-5; D not resolved. The CDR3 loop spans 16 amino acids. Trimming took off 0 bases at V and 0 bases at J, with 9 bases between the two ends. The germline V gene has CDR1 LGHNA and CDR2 YNFKEQ. CDR3 in DNA: TGTGCCAGCAGCCAAGATCTGAGCTATAGCAATCAGCCCCAGCATTTT. Its protein product is CASSQDLSYSNQPQHF.

The chain employs TRBV11-2 and TRBJ1-3; TRBD1 is a possible D gene (6 bases). CDR1 is SGHAT and CDR2 is FQNNGV in the germline V gene. The CDR3 is 15 amino acids. Trimming pared 5 bases from V and 1 base from J, leaving 12 bases between. This chain's CDR3 is CASSTGTRSGNTIYF. The CDR3 bases are TGTGCCAGCAGCACCGGGACAAGGTCTGGAAACACCATATATTTT.

The chain combines TRBV2 with TRBJ2-7; TRBD2 might be the D (5 bases). This CDR3 region has 15 residues. V lost 2 bases and J 0 bases, leaving 11 bases between the germline ends. Germline values: CDR1 SNHLY, CDR2 FYNNEI. Here the CDR3 DNA reads TGTGCCAGCAGTGAAAGGGCGGGCCTCTCCTACGAGCAGTACTTC. Amino acid sequence: CASSERAGLSYEQYF.

This chain uses TRBV27 with TRBJ2-6, with TRBD2 as a possible D gene (5 bases). This CDR3 region has 15 residues. V gave up 6 bases and J gave up 0 bases, with 9 bases separating them. The germline gives CDR1 MNHEY, CDR2 SMNVEV (reference sequence). CDR3 sequence: CASRFGNSGANVLTF. The CDR3 coding sequence is TGTGCCAGCAGGTTCGGGAACTCTGGGGCCAACGTCCTGACTTTC. Filled out from reference TRBV27 and TRBJ2-6, the complete variable domain reads EAQVTQNPRYLITVTGKKLTVTCSQNMNHEYMSWYRQDPGLGLRQIYYSMNVEVTDKGDVPEGYKVSRKEKRNFPLILESPSPNQTSLYFCASRFGNSGANVLTFGAGSRLTVL.

The chain links TRBV21-1 to TRBJ1-5; the table assigns TRBD1, which was not confirmed against the DNA. TRBV21-1 is a pseudogene locus. The CDR3 totals 17 residues. The CDR3 DNA sequence: TGTGCCAGCAGCGCAAAGGGGGACAGGGATAATAATCAGCCCCAGCATTTT. Translation: CASSAKGDRDNNQPQHF.

V is TRBV19 and J is TRBJ2-7; no reliable D call. The V and J ends lost 3 bases and 3 bases respectively, with 9 bases between them. The CDR3 length is 13 residues. CDR1 LNHDA and CDR2 SQIVND come from the germline V gene (reference sequence). The CDR3 protein is CASSIGGGYEQYF. For the CDR3, the DNA is TGTGCCAGTAGTATCGGTGGCGGCTACGAGCAGTACTTC.

The chain is built from TRBV12-5 and TRBJ1-5; 7 positions agree with TRBD1. The CDR3 is made up of 14 amino acids. Germline lookup yields CDR1 LGHNT and CDR2 FRNRAP. The V segment lost 7 bases and the J segment 5 bases; nucleotides outside the gene matches: 8. The CDR3 sequence: CASAQTGLHQPQHF. The CDR3 nucleotides read TGTGCTAGTGCCCAGACAGGGCTCCATCAGCCCCAGCATTTT.

This chain uses TRBV7-2 with TRBJ2-7, with unresolved D. The V and J ends lost 2 bases and 2 bases respectively, with 7 bases between them. Per the germline V gene, CDR1 is SGHTA and CDR2 is FQGNSA. The CDR3 consists of 13 residues. CDR3 bases: TGTGCCAGCAGCTTATCTCTTACCTACGAGCAGTACTTC. Amino acids: CASSLSLTYEQYF.

DNA of the CDR3: TGTGCCAGCAGCTTAGTTCGGGAGAGCTACGAGCAGTACTTC. It specifies CASSLVRESYEQYF. The gene calls are TRBV7-8 and TRBJ2-7; TRBD2 might be the D (6 bases). Trimming cost V 1 base and J 3 bases, with 10 bases left between them. The CDR3 has 14 amino acids. The germline gives CDR1 SGHVS, CDR2 FQNEAQ.

The V call is TRBV9, the J call TRBJ1-1; D possibly corresponds to TRBD1 (5 bases). Germline lookup yields CDR1 SGDLS and CDR2 YYNGEE. V lost 3 bases and J lost 3, with 9 bases in between. CDR3 length: 13 amino acids. DNA of the CDR3: TGTGCCAGCAGCGAGACGGGGGACACTGAAGCTTTCTTT. As protein: CASSETGDTEAFF. Full variable domain (outside the CDR3, taken from reference TRBV9 and TRBJ1-1): DSGVTQTPKHLITATGQRVTLRCSPRSGDLSVYWYQQSLDQGLQFLIQYYNGEERAKGNILERFSAQQFPDLHSELNLSSLELGDSALYFCASSETGDTEAFFGQGTRLTVV.

The chain employs TRBV18 and TRBJ2-1, with TRBD2 matching 7 bases. Losses at the gene ends were 0 bases for V and 9 bases for J; bases not matched to a gene: 11. The CDR3 loop spans 16 amino acids. CDR1 is KGHSH, CDR2 LQKENI, per germline. CDR3 sequence: CASSPPSGTVVGEQFF. The CDR3 nucleotides are TGTGCCAGCTCACCACCGAGCGGGACGGTGGTGGGTGAGCAGTTCTTC.

This sequence joins TRBV3-1 (or the pseudogene TRBV3-2) and TRBJ2-7, with TRBD1 identical over 8 bases. The CDR3 consists of 15 residues. The germline gives CDR1 LGHDT, CDR2 YNNKEL (reference sequence). Trimming took 4 bases from V and 7 from J; bases not matched to a gene: 12. The CDR3 spells CASSPLGQGMQEQYF. In nucleotides, the CDR3 is TGTGCCAGCAGCCCATTAGGACAGGGTATGCAGGAGCAGTACTTC.

The rearrangement joins TRBV19 to TRBJ1-1; D is ambiguous. This CDR3 is 13 amino acids long. Trimming left V 7 bases short and J 3 bases short, with 12 bases between. Germline V lookup: CDR1 LNHDA, CDR2 SQIVND (reference sequence). Written as DNA, the CDR3 is TGTGCCAGTAACCGGGAACGATACACTGAAGCTTTCTTT. As protein: CASNRERYTEAFF. Full variable domain (rest looked up from reference TRBV19 and TRBJ1-1): DGGITQSPKYLFRKEGQNVTLSCEQNLNHDAMYWYRQDPGQGLRLIYYSQIVNDFQKGDIAEGYSVSREKKESFPLTVTSAQKNPTAFYLCASNRERYTEAFFGQGTRLTVV.

The CDR3 DNA reads as TGCGCCAGCAGCTCCCAGGGAGAGCGGGGAAACATTCAGTACTTC. Translation: CASSSQGERGNIQYF. The chain recombines TRBV5-1 with TRBJ2-4; 7 bases map to TRBD2. V dropped 3 bases and J dropped 6; count of bases not matched to a gene: 9. The CDR3 consists of 15 residues. CDR1 and CDR2 (germline): SGHRS, YFSETQ.

The chain combines TRBV7-3 with TRBJ2-1, with 9 bases fitting TRBD2. The V gene end was trimmed by 5 bases and the J gene end by 4 bases; junction bases not matched to a gene: 3. Per germline, CDR1 SGHTA and CDR2 FQGTGA. This CDR3 has 14 residues. CDR3 sequence (DNA): TGTGCCAGCAGCGATGGACTAGCGTACAATGAGCAGTTCTTC. Amino acid sequence: CASSDGLAYNEQFF.

The rearrangement joins TRBV6-5 to TRBJ2-1, with a weak D call TRBD1 (6 bases). The CDR3 runs 16 residues. Trimming removed 2 bases at V and 0 bases at J, with 11 bases between. The germline CDR1 and CDR2 sequences are MNHEY and SVGAGI. CDR3 loop: CASSYLTGSSYNEQFF. The CDR3 DNA follows: TGTGCCAGCAGTTACCTGACAGGTAGCTCCTACAATGAGCAGTTCTTC.

The rearrangement links TRBV30 to TRBJ1-1; D remains ambiguous. V lost 5 bases to trimming and J lost 3 bases, with 13 bases between them. The CDR3 length is 13 residues. Looked up from germline, CDR1 is GTSNPN and CDR2 is SVGIG (reference sequence). CDR3 protein: CAWSAGEDTEAFF. The CDR3 nucleotides read TGTGCCTGGTCAGCCGGGGAGGACACTGAAGCTTTCTTT.

The V gene is TRBV7-9, the J gene TRBJ1-2, with D possibly TRBD1 on 6 matching bases. This CDR3 contains 15 residues. CDR1 and CDR2 (germline): SEHNR, FQNEAQ (reference sequence). The V end was cut by 1 base, the J end by 2 bases, with 11 bases between. The CDR3 loop reads CASSLEAGENYGYTF. The CDR3 bases are TGTGCCAGCAGCTTAGAGGCAGGGGAGAACTATGGCTACACCTTC.

The chain joins TRBV6-2 or TRBV6-3 to TRBJ1-1, with D uncertain. Deletions cut 6 bases from V and 4 bases from J, with 18 bases between. The CDR3 consists of 15 residues. From germline, CDR1 is MNHEY and CDR2 SVGEGT. In nucleotides, the CDR3 is TGTGCCAGCAGCCACGCGGGCAGAAGTAGCACTGAAGCTTTCTTT. Translated: CASSHAGRSSTEAFF.

In its sample, this clone was seen once. The chain joins TRBV7-9 to TRBJ2-5; 12 positions agree with TRBD2. The CDR3 sequence is 18 residues long. The V gene's germline CDR1 is SEHNR and CDR2 FQNEAQ (reference sequence). Trimming took 4 bases from V and 5 from J; bases not matched to a gene: 14. CDR3 sequence: CASSSLTSGSNLAETQYF. In DNA, the CDR3 is TGTGCCAGCAGCTCGTTGACTAGCGGGAGTAATTTAGCGGAGACCCAGTACTTC.

The chain combines TRBV5-1 with TRBJ2-3; 11 positions match TRBD1. V shed 5 bases, J shed 3 bases, and the junction held 5 bases outside the gene matches. Germline CDR1 and CDR2: SGHRS and YFSETQ. There are 15 residues in the CDR3. The CDR3 spells CASRKDRGRTDTQYF. CDR3 DNA: TGCGCCAGCAGAAAGGACAGGGGGCGAACAGATACGCAGTATTTT. The full variable domain, with the rest looked up from reference TRBV5-1 and TRBJ2-3, is KAGVTQTPRYLIKTRGQQVTLSCSPISGHRSVSWYQQTPGQGLQFLFEYFSETQRNKGNFPGRFSGRQFSNSRSEMNVSTLELGDSALYLCASRKDRGRTDTQYFGPGTRLTVL.